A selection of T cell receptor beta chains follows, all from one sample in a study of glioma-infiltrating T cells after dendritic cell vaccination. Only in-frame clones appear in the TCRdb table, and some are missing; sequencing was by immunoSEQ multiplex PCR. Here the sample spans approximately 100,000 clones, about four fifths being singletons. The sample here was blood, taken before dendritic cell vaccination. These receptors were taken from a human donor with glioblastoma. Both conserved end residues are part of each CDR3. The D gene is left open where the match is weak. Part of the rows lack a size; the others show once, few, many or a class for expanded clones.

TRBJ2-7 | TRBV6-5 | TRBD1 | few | TGTGCCAGCCAAGGGACAGGGGGCTACTACGAGCAGTACTTC | CASQGTGGYYEQYF
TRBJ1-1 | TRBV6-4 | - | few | TGTGCCACCAGTAGAACAGGAAATACTGAAGCTTTCTTT | CATSRTGNTEAFF
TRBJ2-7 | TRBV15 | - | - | TGTGCCACCAGCAGGCCCGGAGTTGCCTCCTACGAGCAGTACTTC | CATSRPGVASYEQYF
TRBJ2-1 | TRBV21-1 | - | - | TGTGCCAGCAGCGACCTCCCCGGGACAGAACTTCACAATGAGCAGTTCTTC | CASSDLPGTELHNEQFF
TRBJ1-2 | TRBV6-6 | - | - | TGTGCCAGCAGGGAGACGGGGTCTAACTATGGCTACACCTTC | CASRETGSNYGYTF
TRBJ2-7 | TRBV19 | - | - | TGTGCCACCTCAGATCGACAGGTCGGGGAGCAGTACTTC | CATSDRQVGEQYF
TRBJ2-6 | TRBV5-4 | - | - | TGTGCCAGCAGCTTGAACAGGGGAGGCTCTGGGGCCAACGTCCTGACTTTC | CASSLNRGGSGANVLTF
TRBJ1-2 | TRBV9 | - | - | TGTGCCAGCAGCGTAGGAAGTGTGACAGCTATTGGCTACACCTTC | CASSVGSVTAIGYTF
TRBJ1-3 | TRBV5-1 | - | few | TGCGCCAGCAGCTCCGGGACTAGCTTTGGAAACACCATATATTTT | CASSSGTSFGNTIYF
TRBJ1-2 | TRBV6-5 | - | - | TGTGCCAGCAGTTACTCGCAGGACAGCGTAAACTATGGCTACACCTTC | CASSYSQDSVNYGYTF